The clone carrying this T cell receptor (beta chain) was recorded at least ten times. This sample stems from a study of regulatory T cells in long-lasting Graves disease. According to the study, TCR beta libraries were built with iRepertoire HTBI primers and CDR3-region Arm-PCR. Each CDR3 protein is one row after TCRdb ran MiXCR on the multiplex PCR reads. The table shows 600,000 to 650,000 distinct CDR3 sequences, with under 20% occurring only once. The CDR3 sequence is 14 residues long. The germline gives CDR1 SNHLY, CDR2 FYNNEI. With 6 bases clipped from V and 6 bases from J, the junction kept 7 bases outside the gene matches. Time point given: newly diagnosed GD, antithyroid drugs for less than 3 months. From RNA extracted from PBMCs, the TCR library was made. These data were also reused for a study on T cells in Graves' hyperthyroidism and ophthalmopathy. From that second work: Ophthalmopathy stood apart from stable hyperthyroidism in a 13 V-J model.

This receptor was obtained from a woman aged 25-40 years with Graves disease. Here the sequenced sample was peripheral blood mononuclear cells (PBMCs), taken at new diagnosis, from a patient treated with antithyroid drugs. This chain links TRBV2 with TRBJ1-5; 8 positions match TRBD1. In nucleotides, the CDR3 is TGTGCCAGCAGCCTGGACAGGGACGGTCAGCCCCAGCATTTT. It codes for CASSLDRDGQPQHF.